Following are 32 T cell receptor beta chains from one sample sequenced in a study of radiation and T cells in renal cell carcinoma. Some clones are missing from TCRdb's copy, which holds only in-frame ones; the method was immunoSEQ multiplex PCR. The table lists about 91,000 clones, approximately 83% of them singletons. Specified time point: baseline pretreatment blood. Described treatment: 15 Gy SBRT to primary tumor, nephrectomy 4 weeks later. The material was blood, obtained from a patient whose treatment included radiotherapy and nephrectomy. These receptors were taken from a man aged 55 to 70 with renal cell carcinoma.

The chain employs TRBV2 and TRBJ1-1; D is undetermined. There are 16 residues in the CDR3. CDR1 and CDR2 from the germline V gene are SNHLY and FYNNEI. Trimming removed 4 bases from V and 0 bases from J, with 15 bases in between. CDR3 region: CASSADLPPLNTEAFF. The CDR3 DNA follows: TGTGCCAGCAGTGCGGACCTTCCCCCCTTGAACACTGAAGCTTTCTTT.

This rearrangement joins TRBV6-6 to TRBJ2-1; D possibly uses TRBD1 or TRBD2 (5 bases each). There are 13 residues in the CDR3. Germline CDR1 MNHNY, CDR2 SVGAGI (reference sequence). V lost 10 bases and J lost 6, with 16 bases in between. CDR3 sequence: CAIATGTFNEQFF. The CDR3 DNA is TGTGCCATCGCGACCGGGACCTTCAATGAGCAGTTCTTC.

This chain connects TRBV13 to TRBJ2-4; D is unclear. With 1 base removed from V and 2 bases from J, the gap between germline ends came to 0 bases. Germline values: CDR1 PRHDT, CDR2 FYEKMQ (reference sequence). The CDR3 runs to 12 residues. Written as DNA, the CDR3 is TGTGCCAGCAGCTTAGCCAAAAACATTCAGTACTTC. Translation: CASSLAKNIQYF. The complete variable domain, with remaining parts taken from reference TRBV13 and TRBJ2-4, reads AAGVIQSPRHLIKEKRETATLKCYPIPRHDTVYWYQQGPGQDPQFLISFYEKMQSDKGSIPDRFSAQQFSDYHSELNMSSLELGDSALYFCASSLAKNIQYFGAGTRLSVL.

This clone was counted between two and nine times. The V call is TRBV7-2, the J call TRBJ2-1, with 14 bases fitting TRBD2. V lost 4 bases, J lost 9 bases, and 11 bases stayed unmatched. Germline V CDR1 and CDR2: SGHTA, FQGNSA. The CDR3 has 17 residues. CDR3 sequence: CASSSAAGTSGRGEQFF. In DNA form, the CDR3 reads TGTGCCAGCAGCTCCGCCGCCGGGACTAGCGGGAGAGGTGAGCAGTTCTTC.

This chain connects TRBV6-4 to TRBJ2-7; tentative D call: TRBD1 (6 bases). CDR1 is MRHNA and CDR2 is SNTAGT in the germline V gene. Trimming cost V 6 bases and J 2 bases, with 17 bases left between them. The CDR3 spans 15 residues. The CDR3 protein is CASSRTAASPYEQYF. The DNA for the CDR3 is TGTGCCAGCAGCCGGACAGCCGCCTCCCCCTACGAGCAGTACTTC.

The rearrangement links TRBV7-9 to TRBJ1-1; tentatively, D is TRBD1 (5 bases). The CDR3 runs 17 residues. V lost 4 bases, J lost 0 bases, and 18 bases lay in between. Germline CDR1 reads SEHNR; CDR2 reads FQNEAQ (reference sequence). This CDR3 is CASSSPLAGLMNTEAFF. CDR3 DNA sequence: TGTGCCAGCAGCTCCCCCTTGGCAGGGCTCATGAACACTGAAGCTTTCTTT.

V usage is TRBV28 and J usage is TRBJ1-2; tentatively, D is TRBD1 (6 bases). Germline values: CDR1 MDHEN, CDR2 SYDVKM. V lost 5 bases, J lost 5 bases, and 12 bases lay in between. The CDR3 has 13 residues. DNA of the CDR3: TGTGCCAGCAGTACGGGGGCTGAGTATGGCTACACCTTC. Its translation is CASSTGAEYGYTF.

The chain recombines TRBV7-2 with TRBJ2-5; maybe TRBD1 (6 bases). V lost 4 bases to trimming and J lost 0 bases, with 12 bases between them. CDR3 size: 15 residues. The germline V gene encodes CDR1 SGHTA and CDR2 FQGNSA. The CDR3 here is CASSYSDSNQETQYF. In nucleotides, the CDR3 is TGTGCCAGCAGCTACTCGGACAGTAACCAAGAGACCCAGTACTTC.

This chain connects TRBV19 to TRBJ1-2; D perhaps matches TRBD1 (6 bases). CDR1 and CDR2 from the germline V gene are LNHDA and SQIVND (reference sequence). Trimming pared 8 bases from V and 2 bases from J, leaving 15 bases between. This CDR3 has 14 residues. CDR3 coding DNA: TGTGCCAGTTCGTCTGGACAGCCGAACTATGGCTACACCTTC. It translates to CASSSGQPNYGYTF.

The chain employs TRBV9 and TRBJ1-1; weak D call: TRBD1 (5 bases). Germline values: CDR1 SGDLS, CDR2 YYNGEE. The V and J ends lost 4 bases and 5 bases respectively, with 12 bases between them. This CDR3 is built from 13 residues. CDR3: CASSPAEGTEAFF. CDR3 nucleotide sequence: TGTGCCAGCAGCCCAGCGGAGGGGACTGAAGCTTTCTTT. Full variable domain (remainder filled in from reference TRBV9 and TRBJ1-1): DSGVTQTPKHLITATGQRVTLRCSPRSGDLSVYWYQQSLDQGLQFLIQYYNGEERAKGNILERFSAQQFPDLHSELNLSSLELGDSALYFCASSPAEGTEAFFGQGTRLTVV.

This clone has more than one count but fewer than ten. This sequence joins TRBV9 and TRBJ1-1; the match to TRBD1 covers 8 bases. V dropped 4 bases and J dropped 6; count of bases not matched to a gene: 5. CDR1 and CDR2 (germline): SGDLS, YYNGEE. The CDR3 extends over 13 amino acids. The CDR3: CASSPPTGAEAFF. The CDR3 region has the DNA TGTGCCAGCAGCCCTCCGACAGGGGCTGAAGCTTTCTTT.

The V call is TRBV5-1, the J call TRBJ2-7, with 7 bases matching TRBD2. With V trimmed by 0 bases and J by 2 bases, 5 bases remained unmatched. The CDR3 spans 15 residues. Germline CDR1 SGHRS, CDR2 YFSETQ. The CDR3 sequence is CASSLGEGRTYEQYF. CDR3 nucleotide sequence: TGCGCCAGCAGCTTGGGGGAGGGGCGGACCTACGAGCAGTACTTC.

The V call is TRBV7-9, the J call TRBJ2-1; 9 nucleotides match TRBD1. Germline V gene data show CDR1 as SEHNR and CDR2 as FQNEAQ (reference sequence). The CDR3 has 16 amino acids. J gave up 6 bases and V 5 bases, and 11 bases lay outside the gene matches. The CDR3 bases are TGTGCCAGCAGCCCCCCGGGACAGGGCACCTTCAATGAGCAGTTCTTC. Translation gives CASSPPGQGTFNEQFF.

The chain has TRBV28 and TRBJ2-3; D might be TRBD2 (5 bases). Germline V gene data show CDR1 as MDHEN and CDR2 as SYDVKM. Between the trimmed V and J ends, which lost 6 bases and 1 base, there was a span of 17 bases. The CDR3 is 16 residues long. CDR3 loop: CASSLLERDGTDTQYF. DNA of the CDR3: TGTGCCAGCAGCCTTCTGGAGAGGGATGGCACAGATACGCAGTATTTT.

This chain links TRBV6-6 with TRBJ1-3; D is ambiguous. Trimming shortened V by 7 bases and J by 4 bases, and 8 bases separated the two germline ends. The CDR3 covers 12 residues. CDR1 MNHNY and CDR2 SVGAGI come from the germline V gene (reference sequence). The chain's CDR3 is CASTDVGNTIYF. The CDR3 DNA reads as TGTGCCAGCACAGACGTGGGAAACACCATATATTTT.

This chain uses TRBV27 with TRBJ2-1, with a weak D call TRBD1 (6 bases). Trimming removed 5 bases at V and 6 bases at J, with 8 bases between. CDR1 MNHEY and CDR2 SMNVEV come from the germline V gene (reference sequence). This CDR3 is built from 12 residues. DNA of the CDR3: TGTGCCAGCAGTCGGACAGCCAATGAGCAGTTCTTC. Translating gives CASSRTANEQFF.

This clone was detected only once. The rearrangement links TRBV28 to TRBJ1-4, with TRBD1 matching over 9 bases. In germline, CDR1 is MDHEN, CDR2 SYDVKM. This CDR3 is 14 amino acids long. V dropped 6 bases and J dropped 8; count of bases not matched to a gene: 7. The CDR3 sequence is CASRWGQGGEKLFF. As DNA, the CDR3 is TGTGCCAGCAGGTGGGGACAGGGAGGCGAAAAACTGTTTTTT.

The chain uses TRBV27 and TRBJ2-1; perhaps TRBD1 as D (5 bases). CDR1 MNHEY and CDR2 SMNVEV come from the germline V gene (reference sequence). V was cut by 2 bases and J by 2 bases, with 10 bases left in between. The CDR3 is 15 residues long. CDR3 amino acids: CASSLSQGTYNEQFF. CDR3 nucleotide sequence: TGTGCCAGCAGTTTAAGTCAGGGCACCTACAATGAGCAGTTCTTC.

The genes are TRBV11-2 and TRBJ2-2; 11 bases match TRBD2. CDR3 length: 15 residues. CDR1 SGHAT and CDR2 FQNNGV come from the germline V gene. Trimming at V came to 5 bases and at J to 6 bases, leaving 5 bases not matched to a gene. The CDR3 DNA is TGTGCCAGCAGCCGCGGACTAGCGGGCTCCGGGGAGCTGTTTTTT. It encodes CASSRGLAGSGELFF.

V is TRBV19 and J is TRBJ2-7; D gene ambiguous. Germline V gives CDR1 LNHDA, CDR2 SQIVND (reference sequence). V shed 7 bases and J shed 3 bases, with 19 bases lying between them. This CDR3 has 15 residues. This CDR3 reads CASKAEPLGLYEQYF. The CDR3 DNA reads TGTGCCAGTAAGGCCGAACCCCTCGGGCTCTACGAGCAGTACTTC.

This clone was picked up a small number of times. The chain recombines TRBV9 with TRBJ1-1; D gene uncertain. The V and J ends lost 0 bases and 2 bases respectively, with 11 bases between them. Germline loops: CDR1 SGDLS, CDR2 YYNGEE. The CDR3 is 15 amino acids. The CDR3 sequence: CASSVGTSPNTEAFF. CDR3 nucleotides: TGTGCCAGCAGCGTAGGGACCAGCCCCAACACTGAAGCTTTCTTT.

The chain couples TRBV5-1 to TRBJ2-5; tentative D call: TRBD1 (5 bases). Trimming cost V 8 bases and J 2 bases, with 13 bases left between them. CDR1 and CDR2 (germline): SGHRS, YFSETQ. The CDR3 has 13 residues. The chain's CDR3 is CASARGLQETQYF. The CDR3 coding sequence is TGCGCCAGTGCTAGGGGCCTTCAAGAGACCCAGTACTTC.

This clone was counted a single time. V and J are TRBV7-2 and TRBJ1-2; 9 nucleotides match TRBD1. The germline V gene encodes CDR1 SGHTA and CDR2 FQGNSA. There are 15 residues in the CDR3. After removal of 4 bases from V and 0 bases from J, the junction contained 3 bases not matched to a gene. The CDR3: CASSSWDRANYGYTF. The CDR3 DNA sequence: TGTGCCAGCAGCTCTTGGGACAGGGCTAACTATGGCTACACCTTC.

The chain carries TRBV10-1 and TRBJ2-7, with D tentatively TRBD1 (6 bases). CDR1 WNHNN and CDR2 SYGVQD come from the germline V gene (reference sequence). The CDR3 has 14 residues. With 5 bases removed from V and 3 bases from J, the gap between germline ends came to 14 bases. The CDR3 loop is CASSTGSAGYEQYF. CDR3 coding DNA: TGCGCCAGCAGTACAGGGTCCGCGGGCTACGAGCAGTACTTC.

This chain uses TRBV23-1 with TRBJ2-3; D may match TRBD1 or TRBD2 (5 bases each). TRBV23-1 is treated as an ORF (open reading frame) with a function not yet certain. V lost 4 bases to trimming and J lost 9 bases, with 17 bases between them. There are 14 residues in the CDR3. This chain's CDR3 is CASSLGDPADTQYF. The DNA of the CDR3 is TGCGCCAGCAGTCTCGGGGACCCCGCCGACACGCAGTATTTT.

The CDR3 region is CASSLATGTEAFF. DNA of the CDR3: TGTGCCAGCAGCTTAGCTACGGGCACTGAAGCTTTCTTT. The chain joins TRBV7-9 to TRBJ1-1; no clear D. CDR1 is SEHNR and CDR2 is FQNEAQ in the germline V gene (reference sequence). The CDR3 is 13 residues long. V lost 0 bases, J lost 4 bases, and 6 bases lay in between. The whole variable domain, filled in from reference TRBV7-9 and TRBJ1-1, reads DTGVSQNPRHKITKRGQNVTFRCDPISEHNRLYWYRQTLGQGPEFLTYFQNEAQLEKSRLLSDRFSAERPKGSFSTLEIQRTEQGDSAMYLCASSLATGTEAFFGQGTRLTVV.

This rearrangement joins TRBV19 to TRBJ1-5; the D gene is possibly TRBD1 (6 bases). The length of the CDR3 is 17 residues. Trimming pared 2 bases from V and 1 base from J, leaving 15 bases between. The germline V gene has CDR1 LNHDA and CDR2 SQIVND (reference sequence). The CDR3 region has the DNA TGTGCCAGTAGTATAAGGGTCGGGGGGGGCAGCAATCAGCCCCAGCATTTT. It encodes CASSIRVGGGSNQPQHF. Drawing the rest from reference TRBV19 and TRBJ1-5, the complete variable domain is DGGITQSPKYLFRKEGQNVTLSCEQNLNHDAMYWYRQDPGQGLRLIYYSQIVNDFQKGDIAEGYSVSREKKESFPLTVTSAQKNPTAFYLCASSIRVGGGSNQPQHFGDGTRLSIL.

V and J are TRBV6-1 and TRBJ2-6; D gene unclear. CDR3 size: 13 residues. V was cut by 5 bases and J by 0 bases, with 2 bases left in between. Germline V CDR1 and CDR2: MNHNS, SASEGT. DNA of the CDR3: TGTGCCAGCAGTAACTCTGGGGCCAACGTCCTGACTTTC. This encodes CASSNSGANVLTF.

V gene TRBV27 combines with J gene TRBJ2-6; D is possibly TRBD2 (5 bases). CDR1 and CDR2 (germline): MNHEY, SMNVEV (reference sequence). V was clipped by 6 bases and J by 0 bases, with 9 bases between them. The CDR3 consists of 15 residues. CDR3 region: CASRSAGSGANVLTF. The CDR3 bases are TGTGCCAGCAGGTCGGCGGGCTCTGGGGCCAACGTCCTGACTTTC.

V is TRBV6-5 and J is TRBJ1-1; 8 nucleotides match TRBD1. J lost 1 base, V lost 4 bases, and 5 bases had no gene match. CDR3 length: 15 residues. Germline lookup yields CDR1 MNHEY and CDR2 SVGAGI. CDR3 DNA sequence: TGTGCCAGCAGTTCCAACGACAGGGGGAACACTGAAGCTTTCTTT. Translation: CASSSNDRGNTEAFF.

CDR3: CASLFYSSGANVLTF. For the CDR3, the DNA is TGTGCCAGCTTATTCTATAGCTCTGGGGCCAACGTCCTGACTTTC. The rearrangement links TRBV2 to TRBJ2-6, with D hard to call. V shed 8 bases and J shed 0 bases, with 11 bases lying between them. CDR3 size: 15 residues. Germline lookup yields CDR1 SNHLY and CDR2 FYNNEI.

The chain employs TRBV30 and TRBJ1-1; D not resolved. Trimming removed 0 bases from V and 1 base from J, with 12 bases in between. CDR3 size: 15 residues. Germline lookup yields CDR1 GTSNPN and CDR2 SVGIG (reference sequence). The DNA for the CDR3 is TGTGCCTGGAGTGTACGTCTAGGCTGGAACACTGAAGCTTTCTTT. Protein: CAWSVRLGWNTEAFF.